This TCR beta chain was obtained from a study of T cell responses to AZD1222 COVID-19 vaccine. Whole-study findings and limits: Breadth and depth of Spike-specific TCRs rose after two AZD1222 doses. Only six or seven AZD1222 recipients tested seropositive at baseline. Researchers report vaccine-associated CD4 TCRs spanning spike, with dominance at 160-218 and 743-854.

Per germline, CDR1 SEHNR and CDR2 FQNEAQ (reference sequence). Unmatched junction bases numbered 8, after V lost 4 bases and J lost 1 base. This CDR3 has 16 amino acids. Whether given at about 4 or about 12 weeks, second doses were pooled. Clones were sequenced by immunoSEQ multiplex PCR, and TCRdb holds only the in-frame ones, with some missing. Here the sample spans 97,000 or so clones, roughly 90% being singletons. Remarks on this clone: Antigen specificity is unknown.

The source was peripheral blood, collected 28 days after the second AZD1222 dose. The sequence was collected from an adult who received the AZD1222 COVID-19 vaccine. This sequence joins TRBV7-9 and TRBJ2-5; 8 bases are a match to TRBD1. CDR3 in DNA: TGTGCCAGCAGCTCGTTCAGGACAGGGCGCCAAGAGACCCAGTACTTC. Protein sequence: CASSSFRTGRQETQYF.